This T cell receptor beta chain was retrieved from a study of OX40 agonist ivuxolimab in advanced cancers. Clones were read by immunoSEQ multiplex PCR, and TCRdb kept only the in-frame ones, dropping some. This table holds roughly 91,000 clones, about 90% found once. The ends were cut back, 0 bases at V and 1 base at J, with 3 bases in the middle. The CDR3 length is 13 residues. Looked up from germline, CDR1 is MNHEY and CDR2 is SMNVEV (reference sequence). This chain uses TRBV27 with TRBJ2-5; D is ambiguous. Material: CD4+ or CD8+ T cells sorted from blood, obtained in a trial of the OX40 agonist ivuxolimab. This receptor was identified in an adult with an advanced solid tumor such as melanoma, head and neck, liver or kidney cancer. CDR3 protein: CASSLSGQETQYF. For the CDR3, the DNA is TGTGCCAGCAGTTTATCAGGCCAAGAGACCCAGTACTTC.